A selection of T cell receptor beta chains follows, all from one sample in a study of T cell responses to AZD1222 COVID-19 vaccine. The protocol was immunoSEQ multiplex PCR, while the TCRdb copy is restricted to in-frame clones and leaves out a portion. The sample shows more than 85,000 clones, 88% of them seen only once. The specimen comprised peripheral blood, sampled on day 0 of AZD1222 vaccination. These TCRs come from an adult in good health. Both conserved end residues are part of each CDR3. The D gene is left open where the match is weak. Only some rows state a clone size, as once, few, many or a class for expanded clones.

D gene | clone size | J gene | CDR3 length | V gene | CDR3 protein | CDR3 DNA
NA | NA | TRBJ1-1 | 11 | TRBV12-3/TRBV12-4 | CASSTGTEAFF | TGTGCCAGCAGCACCGGGACTGAAGCTTTCTTT
TRBD1 | NA | TRBJ1-2 | 15 | TRBV27 | CASSGQGRANYGYTF | TGTGCCAGCAGTGGACAGGGACGAGCTAACTATGGCTACACCTTC
NA | NA | TRBJ2-7 | 16 | TRBV13 | CASSLQRGARRLEQYF | TGTGCCAGCAGCTTACAACGCGGCGCTAGGCGGCTCGAGCAGTACTTC
TRBD1 | NA | TRBJ1-2 | 15 | TRBV5-1 | CASSLSGQGGYGYTF | TGCGCCAGCAGCTTGAGCGGACAGGGGGGCTATGGCTACACCTTC
TRBD1 | NA | TRBJ1-1 | 13 | TRBV10-3 | CATADRANTEAFF | TGTGCCACCGCGGACAGGGCGAACACTGAAGCTTTCTTT
NA | once | TRBJ2-6 | 15 | TRBV19 | CASSISYSGANVLTF | TGTGCCAGTAGTATTAGTTATTCTGGGGCCAACGTCCTGACTTTC
NA | NA | TRBJ1-2 | 13 | TRBV3-1/TRBV3-2 | CASRIRGNYGYTF | TGTGCCAGCAGGATACGGGGGAACTATGGCTACACCTTC
NA | NA | TRBJ1-3 | 16 | TRBV5-1 | CASSLERTSSGNTIYF | TGCGCCAGCAGCTTGGAACGGACCTCCTCTGGAAACACCATATATTTT
NA | NA | TRBJ2-3 | 14 | TRBV2 | CASKKGRGADTQYF | TGTGCCAGCAAAAAAGGGCGCGGGGCAGATACGCAGTATTTT
NA | NA | TRBJ1-2 | 13 | TRBV6-5 | CASSFGQFYGYTF | TGTGCCAGCAGTTTTGGCCAGTTCTATGGCTACACCTTC
NA | NA | TRBJ1-5 | 15 | TRBV7-9 | CASSLKDGVDQPQHF | TGTGCCAGCAGCCTCAAGGACGGCGTGGATCAGCCCCAGCATTTT
TRBD2 | NA | TRBJ2-5 | 14 | TRBV2 | CASSRTSGQETQYF | TGTGCCAGCAGTAGGACTAGCGGACAAGAGACCCAGTACTTC
NA | NA | TRBJ1-5 | 13 | TRBV2 | CAPCGQSNQPQHF | TGTGCTCCTTGTGGTCAGTCAAATCAGCCCCAGCATTTT
NA | NA | TRBJ2-7 | 14 | TRBV5-4 | CASSVGQTGTRQYF | TGTGCCAGCAGCGTCGGACAGACGGGTACGAGGCAGTACTTC
TRBD1 | NA | TRBJ1-5 | 16 | TRBV6-6 | CASSSLTGGSNQPQHF | TGTGCCAGCAGTTCCTTGACAGGGGGGAGCAATCAGCCCCAGCATTTT
NA | NA | TRBJ2-3 | 13 | TRBV10-3 | CASGGQGTDTQYF | TGTGCCTCTGGGGGGCAGGGCACTGATACGCAGTATTTT
NA | once | TRBJ1-3 | 14 | TRBV14 | CASSQDPGVNTIYF | TGTGCCAGCAGCCAAGATCCGGGAGTAAACACCATATATTTT
TRBD2 | NA | TRBJ2-5 | 14 | TRBV5-1 | CASSLSGVGETQYF | TGCGCCAGCAGCTTGAGCGGGGTCGGAGAGACCCAGTACTTC
NA | NA | TRBJ1-3 | 13 | TRBV29-1 | CSADSESGNTIYF | TGCAGCGCTGACAGTGAATCTGGAAACACCATATATTTT
NA | NA | TRBJ1-3 | 16 | TRBV9 | CASSVEGFGPGNTIYF | TGTGCCAGCAGCGTAGAAGGGTTCGGTCCTGGAAACACCATATATTTT
NA | NA | TRBJ1-1 | 17 | TRBV19 | CASSIARLWHPNTEAFF | TGTGCCAGTAGTATCGCCCGTTTATGGCACCCGAACACTGAAGCTTTCTTT
NA | NA | TRBJ1-1 | 15 | TRBV14 | CASSHYRTVETEAFF | TGTGCCAGCAGCCATTATCGTACGGTGGAAACTGAAGCTTTCTTT
NA | NA | TRBJ1-2 | 15 | TRBV27 | CASSKELQGNYGYTF | TGTGCCAGCAGTAAAGAGTTACAGGGTAACTATGGCTACACCTTC
NA | NA | TRBJ1-2 | 13 | TRBV5-5 | CASTTNGAGGYTF | TGTGCCAGCACCACGAACGGGGCGGGGGGCTACACCTTC
NA | NA | TRBJ1-2 | 14 | TRBV5-1 | CASRREESHYGYTF | TGCGCCAGCCGCCGAGAAGAGAGTCACTATGGCTACACCTTC
NA | NA | TRBJ1-5 | 14 | TRBV7-6 | CASSLAGGNQPQHF | TGTGCCAGCAGCTTAGCGGGGGGCAATCAGCCCCAGCATTTT
NA | NA | TRBJ2-5 | 15 | TRBV24-1 | CATSDPKALGETQYF | TGTGCCACCAGTGATCCCAAGGCCTTAGGGGAGACCCAGTACTTC
NA | few | TRBJ1-2 | 14 | TRBV5-1 | CASSSAGVDYGYTF | TGCGCCAGCAGCTCTGCAGGGGTAGACTATGGCTACACCTTC
NA | NA | TRBJ2-7 | 12 | TRBV5-4 | CASSKDRSEQYF | TGTGCCAGCAGTAAGGACAGAAGCGAGCAGTACTTC
NA | NA | TRBJ1-4 | 15 | TRBV19 | CASSKGGRYNEKLFF | TGTGCCAGTAGTAAGGGTGGACGGTATAATGAAAAACTGTTTTTT
NA | NA | TRBJ1-5 | 14 | TRBV25-1 | CASSGTGGNQPQHF | TGTGCCAGCAGTGGGACGGGCGGCAATCAGCCCCAGCATTTT
TRBD1 | NA | TRBJ1-1 | 13 | TRBV6-1 | CASMGQGKTEAFF | TGTGCCAGCATGGGACAGGGGAAAACTGAAGCTTTCTTT
NA | NA | TRBJ1-5 | 15 | TRBV5-1 | CASSLEVGSGQPQHF | TGCGCCAGCAGCTTGGAGGTGGGGTCGGGCCAGCCCCAGCATTTT
NA | NA | TRBJ1-5 | 12 | TRBV12-3/TRBV12-4 | CASRDSNQPQHF | TGTGCCAGCAGAGACAGCAATCAGCCCCAGCATTTT
TRBD1 | NA | TRBJ2-7 | 13 | TRBV18 | CASTGQGEYEQYF | TGTGCCAGCACTGGACAGGGCGAGTACGAGCAGTACTTC
NA | NA | TRBJ2-3 | 16 | TRBV19 | CASSISPGKGTDTQYF | TGTGCCAGTAGTATAAGCCCAGGGAAAGGTACAGATACGCAGTATTTT
TRBD1 | NA | TRBJ2-7 | 16 | TRBV6-1 | CASSDTYGTGGYEQYF | TGTGCCAGCAGTGACACCTACGGGACAGGGGGCTACGAGCAGTACTTC
TRBD1 | NA | TRBJ1-1 | 13 | TRBV7-9 | CASSLTGAHEAFF | TGTGCCAGCAGCTTAACAGGGGCCCATGAAGCTTTCTTT
NA | NA | TRBJ1-4 | 13 | TRBV19 | CASNYGPNEKLFF | TGTGCCAGCAACTACGGTCCGAATGAAAAACTGTTTTTT
TRBD2 | NA | TRBJ2-2 | 15 | TRBV27 | CASRTGLAGTGELFF | TGTGCCAGCCGAACAGGACTAGCGGGGACCGGGGAGCTGTTTTTT
NA | few | TRBJ1-4 | 15 | TRBV14 | CASSQAGLTNEKLFF | TGTGCCAGCAGCCAAGCAGGACTAACTAATGAAAAACTGTTTTTT
TRBD1 | NA | TRBJ2-4 | 18 | TRBV9 | CASSVATGQGHRKNIQYF | TGTGCCAGCAGCGTAGCTACGGGACAGGGACATCGGAAAAACATTCAGTACTTC
NA | NA | TRBJ1-5 | 16 | TRBV4-1 | CASSQGGDASNQPQHF | TGCGCCAGCAGCCAAGGCGGTGACGCTAGCAATCAGCCCCAGCATTTT
NA | NA | TRBJ2-7 | 13 | TRBV9 | CASSVYTGDEQYF | TGTGCCAGCAGCGTTTATACGGGGGACGAGCAGTACTTC
TRBD2 | NA | TRBJ2-5 | 14 | TRBV6-5 | CASRSWLAGVSQYF | TGTGCCAGCAGGTCGTGGCTAGCGGGAGTGTCCCAGTACTTC
TRBD1 | NA | TRBJ1-5 | 15 | TRBV27 | CASSFRTGSNQPQHF | TGTGCCAGCAGTTTTAGGACAGGAAGCAATCAGCCCCAGCATTTT
NA | NA | TRBJ1-2 | 14 | TRBV4-1 | CASSLYLNEPGYTF | TGCGCCAGCAGCCTCTACTTAAATGAACCGGGCTACACCTTC
NA | NA | TRBJ1-2 | 15 | TRBV6-6 | CASSAREQSNYGYTF | TGTGCCAGCAGTGCCCGGGAACAGTCCAACTATGGCTACACCTTC